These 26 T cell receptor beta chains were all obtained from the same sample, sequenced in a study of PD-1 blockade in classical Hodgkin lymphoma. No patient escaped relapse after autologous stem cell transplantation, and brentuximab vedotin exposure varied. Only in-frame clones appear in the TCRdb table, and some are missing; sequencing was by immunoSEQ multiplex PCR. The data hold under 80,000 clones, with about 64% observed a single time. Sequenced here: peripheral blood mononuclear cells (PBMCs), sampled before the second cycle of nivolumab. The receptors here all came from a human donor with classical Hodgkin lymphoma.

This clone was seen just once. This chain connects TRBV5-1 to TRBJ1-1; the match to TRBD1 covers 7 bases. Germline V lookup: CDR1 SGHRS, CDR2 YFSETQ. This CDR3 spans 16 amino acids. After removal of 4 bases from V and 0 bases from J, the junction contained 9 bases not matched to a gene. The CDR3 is CASSLGQELLNTEAFF. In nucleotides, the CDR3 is TGCGCCAGCAGCCTCGGACAGGAACTCTTGAACACTGAAGCTTTCTTT.

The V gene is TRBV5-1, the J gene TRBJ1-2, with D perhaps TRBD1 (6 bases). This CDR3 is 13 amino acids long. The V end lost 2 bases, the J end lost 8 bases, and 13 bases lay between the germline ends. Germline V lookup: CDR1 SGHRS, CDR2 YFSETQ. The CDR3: CASSFTGKEGYTF. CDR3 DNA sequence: TGCGCCAGCAGCTTCACAGGGAAGGAGGGCTACACCTTC.

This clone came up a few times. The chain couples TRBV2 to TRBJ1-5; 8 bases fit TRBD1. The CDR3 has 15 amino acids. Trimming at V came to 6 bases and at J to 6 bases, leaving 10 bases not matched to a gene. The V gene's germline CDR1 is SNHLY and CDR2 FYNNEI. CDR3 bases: TGTGCCAGCAGATTGGACAGGGCCCTAGGTCAGCCCCAGCATTTT. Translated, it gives CASRLDRALGQPQHF.

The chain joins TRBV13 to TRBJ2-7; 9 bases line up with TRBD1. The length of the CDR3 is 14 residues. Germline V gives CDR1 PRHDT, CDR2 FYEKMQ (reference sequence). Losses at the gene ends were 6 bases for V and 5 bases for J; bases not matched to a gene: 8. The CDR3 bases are TGTGCCAGCAGTCACGGGACAGGGAACCACGAGCAGTACTTC. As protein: CASSHGTGNHEQYF.

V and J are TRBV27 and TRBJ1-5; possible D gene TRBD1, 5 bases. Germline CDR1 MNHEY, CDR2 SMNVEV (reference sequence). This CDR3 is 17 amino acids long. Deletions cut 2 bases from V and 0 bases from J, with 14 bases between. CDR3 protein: CASSLRTPEYSNQPQHF. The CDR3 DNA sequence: TGTGCCAGCAGTTTAAGGACACCCGAGTATAGCAATCAGCCCCAGCATTTT.

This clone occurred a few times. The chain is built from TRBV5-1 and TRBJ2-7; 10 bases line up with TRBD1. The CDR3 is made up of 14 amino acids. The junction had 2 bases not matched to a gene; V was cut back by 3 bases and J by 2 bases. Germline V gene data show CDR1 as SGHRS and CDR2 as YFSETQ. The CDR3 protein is CASSSDRGPYEQYF. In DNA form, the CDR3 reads TGCGCCAGCAGCTCTGACAGGGGGCCCTACGAGCAGTACTTC.

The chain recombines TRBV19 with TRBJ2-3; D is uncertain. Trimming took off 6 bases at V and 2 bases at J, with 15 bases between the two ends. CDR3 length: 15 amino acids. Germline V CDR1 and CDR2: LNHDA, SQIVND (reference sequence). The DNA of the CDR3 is TGTGCCAGTAGCCCCGCCGGCAGGACCACAGATACGCAGTATTTT. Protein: CASSPAGRTTDTQYF.

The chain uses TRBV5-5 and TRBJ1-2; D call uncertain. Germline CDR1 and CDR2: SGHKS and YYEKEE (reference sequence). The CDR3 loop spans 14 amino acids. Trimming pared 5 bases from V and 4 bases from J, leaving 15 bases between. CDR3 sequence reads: CASSYGWGAYGYTF. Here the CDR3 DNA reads TGTGCCAGCAGTTATGGGTGGGGAGCCTATGGCTACACCTTC.

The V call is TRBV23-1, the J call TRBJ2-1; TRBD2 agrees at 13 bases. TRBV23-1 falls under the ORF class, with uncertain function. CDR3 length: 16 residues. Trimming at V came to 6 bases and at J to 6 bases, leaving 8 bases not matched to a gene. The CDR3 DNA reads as TGCGCCAGCAGGATTCCGGGACTAGCGGGACTCAATGAGCAGTTCTTC. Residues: CASRIPGLAGLNEQFF.

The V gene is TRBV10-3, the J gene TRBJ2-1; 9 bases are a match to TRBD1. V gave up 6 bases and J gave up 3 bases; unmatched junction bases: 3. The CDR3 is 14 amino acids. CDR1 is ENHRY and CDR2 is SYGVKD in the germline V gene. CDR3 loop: CAIRGQGIYNEQFF. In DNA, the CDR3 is TGTGCCATCAGAGGACAGGGGATCTACAATGAGCAGTTCTTC.

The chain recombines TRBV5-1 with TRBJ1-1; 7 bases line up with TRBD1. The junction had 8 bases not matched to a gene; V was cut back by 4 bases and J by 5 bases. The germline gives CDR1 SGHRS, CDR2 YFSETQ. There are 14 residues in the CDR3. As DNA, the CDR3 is TGCGCCAGCAGCAGAATGACAGGGAGAACTGAAGCTTTCTTT. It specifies CASSRMTGRTEAFF.

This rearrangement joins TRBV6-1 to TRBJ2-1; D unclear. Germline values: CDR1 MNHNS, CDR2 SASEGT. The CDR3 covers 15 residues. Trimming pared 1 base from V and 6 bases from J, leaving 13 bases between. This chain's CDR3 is CASSEETLGFNEQFF. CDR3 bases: TGTGCCAGCAGTGAAGAGACTCTCGGATTCAATGAGCAGTTCTTC.

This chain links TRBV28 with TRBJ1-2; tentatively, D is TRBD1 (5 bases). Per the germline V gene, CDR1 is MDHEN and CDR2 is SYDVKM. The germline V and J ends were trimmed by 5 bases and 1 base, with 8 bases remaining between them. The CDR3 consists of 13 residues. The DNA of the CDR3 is TGTGCCAGCAGTCGACAGAATAACTATGGCTACACCTTC. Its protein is CASSRQNNYGYTF.

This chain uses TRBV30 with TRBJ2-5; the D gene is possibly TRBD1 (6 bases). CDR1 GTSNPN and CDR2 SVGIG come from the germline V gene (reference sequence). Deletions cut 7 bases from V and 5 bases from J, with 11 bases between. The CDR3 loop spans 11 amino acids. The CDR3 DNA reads TGTGCCTCAGGGGAAGGGGAGACCCAGTACTTC. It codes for CASGEGETQYF. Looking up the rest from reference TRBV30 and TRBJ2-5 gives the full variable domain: SQTIHQWPATLVQPVGSPLSLECTVEGTSNPNLYWYRQAAGRGLQLLFYSVGIGQISSEVPQNLSASRPQDRQFILSSKKLLLSDSGFYLCASGEGETQYFGPGTRLLVL.

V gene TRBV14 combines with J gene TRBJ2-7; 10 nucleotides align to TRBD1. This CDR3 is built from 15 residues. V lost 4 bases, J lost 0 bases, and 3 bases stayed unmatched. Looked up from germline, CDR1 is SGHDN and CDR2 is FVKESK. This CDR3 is CASSLRDRGSYEQYF. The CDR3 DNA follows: TGTGCCAGCAGCCTTAGGGACAGGGGCTCCTACGAGCAGTACTTC.

Written as DNA, the CDR3 is TGTGCCAGCAGTCAGCAGCGGGGGGGCGGGATCCGGTACTTC. Its protein is CASSQQRGGGIRYF. The chain uses TRBV6-6 and TRBJ2-5; 10 bases align to TRBD2. J gave up 13 bases and V 5 bases, and 13 bases lay outside the gene matches. This CDR3 spans 14 amino acids. Germline V gene lookup returns CDR1 MNHNY and CDR2 SVGAGI (reference sequence).

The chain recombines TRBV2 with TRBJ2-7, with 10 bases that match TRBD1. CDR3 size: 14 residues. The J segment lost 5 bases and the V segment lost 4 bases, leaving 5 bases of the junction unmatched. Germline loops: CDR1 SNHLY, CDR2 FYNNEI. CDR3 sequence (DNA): TGTGCCAGCAGTGCGGTGGGACAGGGGAACGAGCAGTACTTC. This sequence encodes CASSAVGQGNEQYF. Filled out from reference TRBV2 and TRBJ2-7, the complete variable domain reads EPEVTQTPSHQVTQMGQEVILRCVPISNHLYFYWYRQILGQKVEFLVSFYNNEISEKSEIFDDQFSVERPDGSNFTLKIRSTKLEDSAMYFCASSAVGQGNEQYFGPGTRLTVT.

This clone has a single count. The CDR3 nucleotides read TGTGCCAGCAGTTTACAGGGGGTTTTAGCTAACTATGGCTACACCTTC. Translation: CASSLQGVLANYGYTF. V is TRBV28 and J is TRBJ1-2, with 7 bases aligning to TRBD1. V was pared by 2 bases and J by 0 bases, with 6 bases of the junction left unmatched. The CDR3 is made up of 16 amino acids. Germline V lookup: CDR1 MDHEN, CDR2 SYDVKM.

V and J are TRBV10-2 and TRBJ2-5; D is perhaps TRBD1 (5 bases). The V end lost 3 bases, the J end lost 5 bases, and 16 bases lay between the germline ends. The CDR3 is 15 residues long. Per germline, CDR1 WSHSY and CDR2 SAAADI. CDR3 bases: TGCGCCAGCAGTGATGCCCTGACAGTAATCGAGACCCAGTACTTC. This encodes CASSDALTVIETQYF.

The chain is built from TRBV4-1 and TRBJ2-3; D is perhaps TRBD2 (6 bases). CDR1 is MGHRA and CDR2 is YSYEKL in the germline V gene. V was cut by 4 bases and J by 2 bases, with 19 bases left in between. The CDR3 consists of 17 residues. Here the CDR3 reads CASSRDWDSSFTDTQYF. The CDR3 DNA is TGCGCCAGCAGCCGAGACTGGGACTCCTCTTTCACAGATACGCAGTATTTT.

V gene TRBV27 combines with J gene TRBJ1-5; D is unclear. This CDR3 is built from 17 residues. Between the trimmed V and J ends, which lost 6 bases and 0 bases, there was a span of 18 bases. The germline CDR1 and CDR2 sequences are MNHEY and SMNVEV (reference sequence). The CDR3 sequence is CASSPRWWVYSNQPQHF. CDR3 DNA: TGTGCCAGCAGCCCCCGGTGGTGGGTATATAGCAATCAGCCCCAGCATTTT.

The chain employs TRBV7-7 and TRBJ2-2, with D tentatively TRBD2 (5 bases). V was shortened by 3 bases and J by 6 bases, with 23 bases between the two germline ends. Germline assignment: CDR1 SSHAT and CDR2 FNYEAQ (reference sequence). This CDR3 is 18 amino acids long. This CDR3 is CASSLSVPGSLHPGELFF. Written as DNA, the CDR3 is TGTGCCAGCAGCTTGAGTGTCCCGGGATCCCTCCACCCCGGGGAGCTGTTTTTT.

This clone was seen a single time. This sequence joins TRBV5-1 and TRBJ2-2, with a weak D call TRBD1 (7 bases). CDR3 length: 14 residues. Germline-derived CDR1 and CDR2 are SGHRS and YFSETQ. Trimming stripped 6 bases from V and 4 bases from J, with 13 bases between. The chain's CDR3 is CASKEGAGTGELFF. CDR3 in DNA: TGCGCCAGCAAGGAGGGGGCGGGCACCGGGGAGCTGTTTTTT.

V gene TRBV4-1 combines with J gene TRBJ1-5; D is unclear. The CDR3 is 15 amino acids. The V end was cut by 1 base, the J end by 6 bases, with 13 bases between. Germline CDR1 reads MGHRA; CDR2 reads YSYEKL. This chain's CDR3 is CASSQVLVGSQPQHF. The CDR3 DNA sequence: TGCGCCAGCAGCCAAGTTCTGGTGGGGAGTCAGCCCCAGCATTTT.

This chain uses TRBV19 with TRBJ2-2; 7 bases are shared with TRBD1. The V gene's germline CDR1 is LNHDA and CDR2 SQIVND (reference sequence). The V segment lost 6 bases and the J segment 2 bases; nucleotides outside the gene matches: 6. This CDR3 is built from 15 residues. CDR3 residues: CASRTGQLNTGELFF. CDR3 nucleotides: TGTGCCAGTAGAACGGGACAGCTTAACACCGGGGAGCTGTTTTTT.

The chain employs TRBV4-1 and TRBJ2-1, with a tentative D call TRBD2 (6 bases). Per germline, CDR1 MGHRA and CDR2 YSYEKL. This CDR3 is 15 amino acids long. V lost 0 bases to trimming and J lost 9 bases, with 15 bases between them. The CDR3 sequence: CASSQESGMEGEQFF. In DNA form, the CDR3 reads TGCGCCAGCAGCCAAGAATCCGGCATGGAGGGTGAGCAGTTCTTC.